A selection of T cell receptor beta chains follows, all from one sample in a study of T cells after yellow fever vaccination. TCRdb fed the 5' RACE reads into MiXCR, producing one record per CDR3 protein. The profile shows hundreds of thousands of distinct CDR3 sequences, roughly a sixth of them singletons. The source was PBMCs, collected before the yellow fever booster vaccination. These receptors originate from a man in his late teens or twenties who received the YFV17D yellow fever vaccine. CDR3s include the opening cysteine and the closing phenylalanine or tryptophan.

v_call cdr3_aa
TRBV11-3 CASSFDRGSYTQYF
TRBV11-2 CASSQGRTAFF
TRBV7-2 CASSSRQASLAGSRASYNEQFF
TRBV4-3 CASSRGHGDRSYEQYF
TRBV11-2 CASSFGQYYTEAFF
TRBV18 CASSPRASLSDTQYF
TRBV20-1 CSIDRGLAKNIQYF
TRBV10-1 CASSDSLAVNEQFF
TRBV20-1 CSATPLGLGLEQYF
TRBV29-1 CSATKNTQETQYF
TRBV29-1 CSVTGQGDQPQHF
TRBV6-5 CASSYDQGANGYTF
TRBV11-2 CASSLGRRGPSTDTQYF
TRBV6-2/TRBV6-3 CASSYSTGQETQYF
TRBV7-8 CASSLVGEAKNIQYF
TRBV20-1 CSANRRDRDRVYNEQFF
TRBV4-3 CASSQGAWEQTDTQYF
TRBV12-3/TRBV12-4 CASSPISSENTQYF